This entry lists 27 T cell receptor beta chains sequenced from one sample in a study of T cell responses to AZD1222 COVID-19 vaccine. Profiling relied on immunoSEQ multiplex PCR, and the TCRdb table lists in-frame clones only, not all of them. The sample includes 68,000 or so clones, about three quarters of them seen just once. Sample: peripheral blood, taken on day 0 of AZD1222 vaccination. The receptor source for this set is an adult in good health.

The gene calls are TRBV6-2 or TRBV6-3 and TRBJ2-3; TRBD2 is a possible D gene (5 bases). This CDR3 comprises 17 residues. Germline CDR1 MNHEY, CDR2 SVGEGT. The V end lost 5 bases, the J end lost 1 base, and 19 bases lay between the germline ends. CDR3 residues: CASSPINPSQGTDTQYF. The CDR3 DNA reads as TGTGCCAGCAGTCCGATCAACCCTAGCCAGGGCACAGATACGCAGTATTTT.

Here the CDR3 reads CASSDSSRRAIEAFF. CDR3 in DNA: TGTGCCAGCAGTGACTCGAGTCGTCGAGCGATTGAAGCTTTCTTT. J is TRBJ1-1 and V is TRBV6-4; D uncertain. The CDR3 runs to 15 residues. Germline CDR1 MRHNA, CDR2 SNTAGT. V lost 0 bases, J lost 7 bases, and 15 bases lay in between.

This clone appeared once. The CDR3 sequence is CASSYSGSQGSYEQYF. CDR3 nucleotide sequence: TGTGCCAGCAGTTACTCTGGGTCCCAGGGTAGCTACGAGCAGTACTTC. J is TRBJ2-7 and V is TRBV6-5, with a possible D match to TRBD1 (5 bases). Trimming left V 0 bases short and J 3 bases short, with 15 bases between. The CDR3 runs to 16 residues. CDR1 is MNHEY and CDR2 is SVGAGI in the germline V gene.

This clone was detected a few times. The CDR3 region has the DNA TGTGCCAGCAGTGAAGCGCTGTCCACTGAAGCTTTCTTT. Amino acids: CASSEALSTEAFF. The chain has TRBV6-1 and TRBJ1-1, with D unresolved. The CDR3 is 13 residues long. Trimming shortened V by 0 bases and J by 4 bases, and 6 bases separated the two germline ends. Looked up from germline, CDR1 is MNHNS and CDR2 is SASEGT.

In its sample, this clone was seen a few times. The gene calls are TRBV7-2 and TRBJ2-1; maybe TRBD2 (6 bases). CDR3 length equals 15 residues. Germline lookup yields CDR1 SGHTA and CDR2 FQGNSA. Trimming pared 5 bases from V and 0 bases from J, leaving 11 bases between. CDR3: CASSLAGISYNEQFF. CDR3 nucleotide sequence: TGTGCCAGCAGCCTCGCGGGGATCTCCTACAATGAGCAGTTCTTC.

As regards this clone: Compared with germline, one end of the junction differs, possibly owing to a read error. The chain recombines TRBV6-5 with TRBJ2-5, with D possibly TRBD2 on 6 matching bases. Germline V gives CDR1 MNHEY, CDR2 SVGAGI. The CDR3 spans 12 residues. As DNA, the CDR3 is TGTGCCAGCAGTTCTACGGGACTGGACCCGAACTTC. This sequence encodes CASSSTGLDPNF.

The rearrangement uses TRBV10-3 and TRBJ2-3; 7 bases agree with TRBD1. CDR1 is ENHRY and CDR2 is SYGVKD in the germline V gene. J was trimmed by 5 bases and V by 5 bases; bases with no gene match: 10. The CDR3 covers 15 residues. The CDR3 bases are TGTGCCATCAGTAATCCGGGACAGATGATAGATACGCAGTATTTT. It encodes CAISNPGQMIDTQYF.

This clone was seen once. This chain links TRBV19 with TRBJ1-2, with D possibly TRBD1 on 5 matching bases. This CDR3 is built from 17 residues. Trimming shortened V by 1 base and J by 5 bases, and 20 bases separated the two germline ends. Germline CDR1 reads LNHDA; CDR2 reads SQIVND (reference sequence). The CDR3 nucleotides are TGTGCCAGTAGTATAGCTGCGGGTGGGACCAGGCCGTATGGCTACACCTTC. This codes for CASSIAAGGTRPYGYTF.

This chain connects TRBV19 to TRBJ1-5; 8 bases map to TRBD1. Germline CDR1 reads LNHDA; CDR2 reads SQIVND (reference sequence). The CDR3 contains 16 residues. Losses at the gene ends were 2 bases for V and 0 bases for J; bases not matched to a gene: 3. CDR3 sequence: CASSIPTGVSNQPQHF. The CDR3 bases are TGTGCCAGTAGTATACCGACAGGGGTTAGCAATCAGCCCCAGCATTTT.

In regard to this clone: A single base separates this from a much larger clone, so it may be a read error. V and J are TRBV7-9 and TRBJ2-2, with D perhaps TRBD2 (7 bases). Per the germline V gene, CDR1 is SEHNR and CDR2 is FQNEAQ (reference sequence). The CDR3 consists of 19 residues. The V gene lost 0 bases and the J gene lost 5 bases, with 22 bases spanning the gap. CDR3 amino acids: CASSLALRGPGRGTGELFF. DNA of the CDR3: TGTGCCAGCAGCTTAGCGCTTCGAGGACCGGGGAGGGGGACCGGGGAGCTGTTTTTT.

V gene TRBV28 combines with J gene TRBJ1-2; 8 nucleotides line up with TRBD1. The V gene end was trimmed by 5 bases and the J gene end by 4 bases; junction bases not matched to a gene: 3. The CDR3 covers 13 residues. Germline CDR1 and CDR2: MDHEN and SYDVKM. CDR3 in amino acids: CASSKGQVYGYTF. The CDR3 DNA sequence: TGTGCCAGCAGTAAGGGACAGGTCTATGGCTACACCTTC.

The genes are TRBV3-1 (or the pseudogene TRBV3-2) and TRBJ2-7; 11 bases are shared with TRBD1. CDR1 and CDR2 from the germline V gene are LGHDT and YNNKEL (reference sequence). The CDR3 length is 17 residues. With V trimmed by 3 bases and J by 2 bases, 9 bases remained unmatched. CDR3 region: CASSHASPGQGAYEQYF. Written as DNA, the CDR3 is TGTGCCAGCAGCCACGCTTCACCGGGACAGGGGGCCTACGAGCAGTACTTC.

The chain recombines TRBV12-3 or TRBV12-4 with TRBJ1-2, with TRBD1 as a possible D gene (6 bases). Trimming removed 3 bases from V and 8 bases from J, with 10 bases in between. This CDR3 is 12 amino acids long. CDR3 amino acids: CASSFSGEGYTF. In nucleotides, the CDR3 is TGTGCCAGCAGTTTTTCAGGGGAGGGCTACACCTTC.

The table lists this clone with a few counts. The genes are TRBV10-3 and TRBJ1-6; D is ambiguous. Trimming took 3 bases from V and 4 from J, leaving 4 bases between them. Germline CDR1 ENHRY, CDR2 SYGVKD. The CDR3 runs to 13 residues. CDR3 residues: CAISDAYNSPLHF. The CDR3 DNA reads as TGTGCCATCAGTGACGCGTATAATTCACCCCTCCACTTT.

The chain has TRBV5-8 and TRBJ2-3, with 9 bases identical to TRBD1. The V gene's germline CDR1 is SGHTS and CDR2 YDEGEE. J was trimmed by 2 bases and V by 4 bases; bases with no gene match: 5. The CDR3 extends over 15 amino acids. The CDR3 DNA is TGTGCCAGCAGCCCCGGACAGGGGTCCACAGATACGCAGTATTTT. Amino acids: CASSPGQGSTDTQYF.

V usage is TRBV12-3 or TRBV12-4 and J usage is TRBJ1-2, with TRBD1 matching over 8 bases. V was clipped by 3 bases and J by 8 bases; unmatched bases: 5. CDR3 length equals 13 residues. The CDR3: CASSFSGGRGYTF. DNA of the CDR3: TGTGCCAGCAGTTTTTCAGGGGGCCGGGGCTACACCTTC.

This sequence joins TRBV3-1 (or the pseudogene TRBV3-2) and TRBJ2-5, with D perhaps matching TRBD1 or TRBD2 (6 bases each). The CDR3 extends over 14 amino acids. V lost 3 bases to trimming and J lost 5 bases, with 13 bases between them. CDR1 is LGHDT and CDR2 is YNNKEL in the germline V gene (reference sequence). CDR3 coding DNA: TGTGCCAGCAGCCAGTGGGGGGCGGGGGAGACCCAGTACTTC. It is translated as CASSQWGAGETQYF.

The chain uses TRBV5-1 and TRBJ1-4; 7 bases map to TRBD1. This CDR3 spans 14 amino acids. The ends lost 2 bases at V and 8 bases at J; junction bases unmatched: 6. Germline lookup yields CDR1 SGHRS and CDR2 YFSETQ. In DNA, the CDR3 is TGCGCCAGCAGCTTACAGGGGAGGGACGAAAAACTGTTTTTT. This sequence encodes CASSLQGRDEKLFF.

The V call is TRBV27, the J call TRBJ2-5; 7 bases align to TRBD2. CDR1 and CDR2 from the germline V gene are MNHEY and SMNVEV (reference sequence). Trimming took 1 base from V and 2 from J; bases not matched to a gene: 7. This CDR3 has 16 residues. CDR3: CASSLWGGGDQETQYF. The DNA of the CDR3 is TGTGCCAGCAGTTTATGGGGCGGGGGAGATCAAGAGACCCAGTACTTC.

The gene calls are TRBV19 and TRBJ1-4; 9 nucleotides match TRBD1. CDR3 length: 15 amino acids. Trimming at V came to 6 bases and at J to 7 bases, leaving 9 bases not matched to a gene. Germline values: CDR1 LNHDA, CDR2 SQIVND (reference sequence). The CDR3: CASSPQTGGREKLFF. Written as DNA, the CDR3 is TGTGCCAGTAGCCCCCAGACAGGGGGGCGTGAAAAACTGTTTTTT.

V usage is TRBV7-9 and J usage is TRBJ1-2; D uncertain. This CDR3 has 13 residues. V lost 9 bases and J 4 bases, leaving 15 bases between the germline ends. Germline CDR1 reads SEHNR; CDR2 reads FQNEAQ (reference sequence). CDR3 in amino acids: CASTPGPPYGYTF. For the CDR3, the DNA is TGTGCCAGTACCCCCGGTCCCCCCTATGGCTACACCTTC. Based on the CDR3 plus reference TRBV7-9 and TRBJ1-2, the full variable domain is DTGVSQNPRHKITKRGQNVTFRCDPISEHNRLYWYRQTLGQGPEFLTYFQNEAQLEKSRLLSDRFSAERPKGSFSTLEIQRTEQGDSAMYLCASTPGPPYGYTFGSGTRLTVV.

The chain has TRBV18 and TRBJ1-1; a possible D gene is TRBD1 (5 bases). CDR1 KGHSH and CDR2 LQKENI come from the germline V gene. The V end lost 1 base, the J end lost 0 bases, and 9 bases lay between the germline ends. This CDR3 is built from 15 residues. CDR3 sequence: CASSPLTALNTEAFF. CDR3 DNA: TGTGCCAGCTCACCACTGACAGCCTTGAACACTGAAGCTTTCTTT. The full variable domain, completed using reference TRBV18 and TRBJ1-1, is NAGVMQNPRHLVRRRGQEARLRCSPMKGHSHVYWYRQLPEEGLKFMVYLQKENIIDESGMPKERFSAEFPKEGPSILRIQQVVRGDSAAYFCASSPLTALNTEAFFGQGTRLTVV.

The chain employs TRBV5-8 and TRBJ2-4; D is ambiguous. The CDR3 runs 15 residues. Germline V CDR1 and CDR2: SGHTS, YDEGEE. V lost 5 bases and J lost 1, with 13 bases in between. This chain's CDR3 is CASRRLEVAKNIQYF. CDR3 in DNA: TGTGCCAGCAGGAGGTTAGAAGTGGCCAAAAACATTCAGTACTTC.

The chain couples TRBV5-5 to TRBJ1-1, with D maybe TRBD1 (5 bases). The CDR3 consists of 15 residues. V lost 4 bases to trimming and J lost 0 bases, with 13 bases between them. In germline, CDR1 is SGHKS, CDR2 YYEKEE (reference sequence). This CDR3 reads CASSSRQSMNTEAFF. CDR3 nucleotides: TGTGCCAGCAGCAGTCGACAGTCCATGAACACTGAAGCTTTCTTT. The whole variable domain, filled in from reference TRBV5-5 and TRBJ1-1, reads DAGVTQSPTHLIKTRGQQVTLRCSPISGHKSVSWYQQVLGQGPQFIFQYYEKEERGRGNFPDRFSARQFPNYSSELNVNALLLGDSALYLCASSSRQSMNTEAFFGQGTRLTVV.

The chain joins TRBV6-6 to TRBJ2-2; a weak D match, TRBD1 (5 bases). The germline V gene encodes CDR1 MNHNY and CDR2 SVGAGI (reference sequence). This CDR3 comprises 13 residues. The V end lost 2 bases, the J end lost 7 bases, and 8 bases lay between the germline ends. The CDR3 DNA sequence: TGTGCCAGCAGTTACAGGGGAAGCGGGGAGCTGTTTTTT. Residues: CASSYRGSGELFF.

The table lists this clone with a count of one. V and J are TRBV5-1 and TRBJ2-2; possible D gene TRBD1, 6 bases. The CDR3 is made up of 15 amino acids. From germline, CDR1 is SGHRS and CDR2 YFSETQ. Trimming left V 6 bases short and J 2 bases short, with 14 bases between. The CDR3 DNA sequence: TGCGCCAGCACAATCTCCGGGACAAACACCGGGGAGCTGTTTTTT. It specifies CASTISGTNTGELFF.

The CDR3 nucleotides read TGTGCCAGCAGCTATCGAGTCGGATCCCAAGAGACCCAGTACTTC. Translated, it gives CASSYRVGSQETQYF. The chain joins TRBV5-4 to TRBJ2-5, with D uncertain. The CDR3 is made up of 15 amino acids. Trimming removed 3 bases from V and 1 base from J, with 13 bases in between. The germline V gene has CDR1 SGHNT and CDR2 YYREEE (reference sequence).